This T cell receptor (beta chain) was found in a study of T-cell reconstitution after alpha-beta-depleted transplantation in children. The CDR3 extends over 15 amino acids. V lost 1 base, J lost 6 bases, and 13 bases lay in between. CDR1 and CDR2 from the germline V gene are SGHRS and YFSETQ. This clonotype was counted a few times. The authors prepared the TCRbeta library with unique molecular identifiers. TCRdb fed the PCR reads into MiXCR, producing one record per CDR3 protein. The sample includes a few hundred thousand distinct CDR3 sequences, about 9.3% of them seen just once. This rearrangement joins TRBV5-1 to TRBJ2-2; D is unresolved. The origin of this receptor is a human donor who donated a stem cell graft to a child with acute lymphoblastic leukemia. Here the sequenced sample was PBMCs from the stem cell graft donor, taken from the stem cell graft. CDR3 loop: CASSLLRSFPGELFF. CDR3 bases: TGCGCCAGCAGCTTGTTGCGGTCATTTCCCGGGGAGCTGTTTTTT. Full variable domain (rest looked up from reference TRBV5-1 and TRBJ2-2): KAGVTQTPRYLIKTRGQQVTLSCSPISGHRSVSWYQQTPGQGLQFLFEYFSETQRNKGNFPGRFSGRQFSNSRSEMNVSTLELGDSALYLCASSLLRSFPGELFFGEGSRLTVL.